The rows below give T cell receptor beta chains drawn from one sample of a study of cytotoxic CD8 clonotypes in ibrutinib-treated CLL. Clones were sequenced by immunoSEQ multiplex PCR, and TCRdb holds only the in-frame ones, with some missing. This table holds approximately 340,000 clones, roughly two thirds found once. The source was PBMCs, collected after 36 months of ibrutinib treatment. The receptor source for this set is a human donor with chronic lymphocytic leukemia. Both conserved end residues are part of each CDR3. D genes are given only for firm matches. Clone size is not always given. Where it is, it says once, few, many or a class for expanded clones.

size	D	V	J	CDR3	DNA
-	TRBD1	TRBV18	TRBJ1-1	CASSPQGAGAFF	TGTGCCAGCTCACCACAGGGGGCAGGGGCTTTCTTT
-	-	TRBV2	TRBJ2-7	CASCRDSPSEQYF	TGTGCCAGTTGCCGGGATTCCCCCTCCGAGCAGTACTTC
-	-	TRBV7-2	TRBJ2-7	CASSLPGAWEQYF	TGTGCCAGCAGCTTACCGGGGGCATGGGAGCAGTACTTC
-	-	TRBV5-1	TRBJ2-3	CASSLRGLSTDTQYF	TGCGCCAGCAGCCTCAGGGGCCTAAGCACAGATACGCAGTATTTT
-	-	TRBV6-5	TRBJ1-2	CASSSLTGNYGYTF	TGTGCCAGCAGTTCCCTAACAGGGAACTATGGCTACACCTTC
few	TRBD1	TRBV6-6	TRBJ2-1	CASSYIGQGPYNEQFF	TGTGCCAGCAGTTACATAGGACAGGGACCCTACAATGAGCAGTTCTTC
-	-	TRBV5-6	TRBJ2-7	CASSNSPGTAIHEQYF	TGTGCCAGCAGCAACTCCCCCGGGACCGCGATACACGAGCAGTACTTC
-	TRBD1	TRBV6-5	TRBJ2-1	CASSPEGQGKHEQFF	TGTGCCAGCAGCCCCGAGGGACAGGGGAAGCATGAGCAGTTCTTC
-	-	TRBV11-3	TRBJ2-1	CASSLGVSSEQFF	TGTGCCAGCAGCTTAGGAGTTAGTAGTGAGCAGTTCTTC
-	TRBD1	TRBV7-9	TRBJ1-4	CASSKGQENEKLFF	TGTGCCAGCAGCAAGGGACAGGAGAATGAAAAACTGTTTTTT
-	-	TRBV9	TRBJ2-5	CASSVLGGETQYF	TGTGCCAGCAGCGTATTAGGGGGGGAGACCCAGTACTTC
-	TRBD1	TRBV28	TRBJ1-6	CASDTGTGTLLTVLHF	TGTGCCAGTGATACTGGGACAGGGACCCTCCTTACCGTGCTCCACTTT
once	TRBD1	TRBV4-2	TRBJ1-2	CASSQGGSGGNYGYTF	TGTGCCAGCAGCCAAGGTGGATCAGGGGGCAACTATGGCTACACCTTC
-	-	TRBV15	TRBJ1-1	CATSRDPGSPEAFF	TGTGCCACCAGCAGAGATCCAGGGTCCCCTGAAGCTTTCTTT
-	TRBD2	TRBV7-2	TRBJ2-5	CASSGGVAQYF	TGTGCCAGCAGCGGGGGGGTGGCCCAGTACTTC
-	TRBD2	TRBV7-3	TRBJ2-3	CASSLKLAQSDTQYF	TGTGCCAGCAGCTTAAAACTAGCGCAGTCAGATACGCAGTATTTT
-	-	TRBV15	TRBJ1-4	CATSRVGRIEEKLFF	TGTGCCACCAGCAGAGTTGGGCGGATAGAGGAAAAACTGTTTTTT
-	-	TRBV4-3	TRBJ1-2	CASSQDFWGIYGYTF	TGCGCCAGCAGCCAAGATTTTTGGGGAATCTATGGCTACACCTTC
-	-	TRBV13	TRBJ1-1	CASKGETNHEAFF	TGTGCCAGCAAGGGGGAGACAAACCATGAAGCTTTCTTT
once	-	TRBV27	TRBJ2-7	CASSPEGAYEQYF	TGTGCCAGCTCACCCGAAGGGGCCTACGAGCAGTACTTC
few	TRBD1	TRBV7-8	TRBJ2-1	CASSSTGDEQFF	TGTGCCAGCAGCTCGACAGGGGATGAGCAGTTCTTC
few	-	TRBV10-3	TRBJ1-1	CAISRTGTLNTEAFF	TGTGCCATCAGTAGGACCGGGACCTTGAACACTGAAGCTTTCTTT
-	-	TRBV18	TRBJ2-3	CASSPKAVPLGTDTQYF	TGTGCCAGCTCACCAAAGGCCGTCCCTTTGGGCACAGATACGCAGTATTTT
-	TRBD1	TRBV14	TRBJ2-7	CASSQRGRGIKGSYEQYF	TGTGCCAGCAGCCAAAGAGGCAGGGGGATTAAGGGATCCTACGAGCAGTACTTC
-	TRBD1	TRBV7-6	TRBJ2-7	CASSVGQGGYEQYF	TGTGCCAGCAGCGTAGGACAGGGTGGTTACGAGCAGTACTTC
-	-	TRBV15	TRBJ2-3	CATSRDLRQAQYF	TGTGCCACCAGCAGAGATCTACGGCAGGCGCAGTATTTT
-	-	TRBV18	TRBJ2-3	CASSAYVSTDTQYF	TGTGCCAGCTCCGCCTACGTAAGCACAGATACGCAGTATTTT
-	TRBD1	TRBV5-4	TRBJ2-6	CASSPGQVNVLTF	TGTGCCAGCAGCCCGGGACAGGTCAACGTCCTGACTTTC
-	TRBD2	TRBV4-1	TRBJ2-7	CASSQVVLAVYEQYF	TGCGCCAGCAGCCAAGTGGTACTAGCGGTATACGAGCAGTACTTC
-	TRBD2	TRBV10-3	TRBJ2-7	CAISELLASEQYF	TGTGCCATCAGTGAGCTACTAGCGTCCGAGCAGTACTTC
-	-	TRBV9	TRBJ1-1	CASSVSLVRRDTEAFF	TGTGCCAGCAGCGTATCGTTGGTCCGCCGGGACACTGAAGCTTTCTTT
-	TRBD2	TRBV7-9	TRBJ2-2	CASSLLAANTGELFF	TGTGCCAGCAGCTTACTAGCGGCGAACACCGGGGAGCTGTTTTTT
few	-	TRBV6-5	TRBJ2-7	CASNEGATYEQYF	TGTGCCAGCAACGAGGGCGCAACCTACGAGCAGTACTTC
few	-	TRBV29-1	TRBJ2-2	CSVGQLTNTGELFF	TGCAGCGTTGGTCAGTTAACGAACACCGGGGAGCTGTTTTTT
-	-	TRBV10-3	TRBJ2-1	CAISENGGNNEQFF	TGTGCCATCAGTGAGAACGGAGGGAACAATGAGCAGTTCTTC
once	-	TRBV27	TRBJ2-7	CASSLVRPWRDSRGQYF	TGTGCCAGCAGCCTAGTTAGGCCCTGGCGGGATAGTAGAGGGCAGTACTTC
-	-	TRBV18	TRBJ2-6	CASSPLGGYGANVLTF	TGTGCCAGCTCACCATTAGGGGGGTATGGGGCCAACGTCCTGACTTTC
-	TRBD2	TRBV19	TRBJ2-5	CASSKARGAGGETQYF	TGTGCCAGTAGTAAGGCCCGGGGCGCCGGGGGGGAGACCCAGTACTTC
-	-	TRBV5-6	TRBJ2-5	CASRLDVGETQYF	TGTGCCAGCAGATTGGATGTGGGGGAGACCCAGTACTTC
few	-	TRBV7-6	TRBJ1-2	CASSLITGHGYTF	TGTGCCAGCAGCTTAATAACAGGGCATGGCTACACCTTC
-	-	TRBV9	TRBJ2-5	CASSVGQLQETQYF	TGTGCCAGCAGCGTAGGACAACTCCAAGAGACCCAGTACTTC
-	-	TRBV7-2	TRBJ1-4	CASSLVGSEKLFF	TGTGCCAGCAGCTTAGTGGGCAGTGAAAAACTGTTTTTT
-	TRBD2	TRBV11-3	TRBJ2-3	CASSLGLAEGDTQYF	TGTGCCAGCAGCTTAGGTCTAGCGGAGGGAGATACGCAGTATTTT
-	TRBD1	TRBV2	TRBJ2-7	CASPSLTGDEQYF	TGTGCCAGCCCCTCACTTACAGGGGACGAGCAGTACTTC
-	-	TRBV7-8	TRBJ2-7	CASSQITRNEQYF	TGTGCCAGCAGCCAGATTACTAGAAACGAGCAGTACTTC
few	-	TRBV9	TRBJ2-6	CASSGSGANVLTF	TGTGCCAGCAGCGGCTCTGGGGCCAACGTCCTGACTTTC
-	-	TRBV4-2	TRBJ2-5	CASSLGPEGTQYF	TGTGCCAGCAGCCTGGGGCCCGAGGGGACCCAGTACTTC
-	-	TRBV28	TRBJ1-5	CASSLVVDQPQHF	TGTGCCAGCAGTCTCGTAGTGGACCAGCCCCAGCATTTT
-	-	TRBV5-6	TRBJ2-3	CASSFTGGPDTQYF	TGTGCCAGCAGCTTTACTGGGGGGCCAGATACGCAGTATTTT
-	-	TRBV11-2	TRBJ2-1	CASSLGSYNEQFF	TGTGCCAGCAGCTTAGGCTCCTACAATGAGCAGTTCTTC
-	TRBD1	TRBV12-5	TRBJ2-1	CASGRDSYNEQFF	TGTGCTAGTGGGAGGGACAGTTACAATGAGCAGTTCTTC
-	-	TRBV29-1	TRBJ1-3	CSVEVWQPSGNTIYF	TGCAGCGTTGAAGTCTGGCAGCCCTCTGGAAACACCATATATTTT
-	TRBD2	TRBV5-1	TRBJ2-7	CASSLKLAGLPQTGEQYF	TGCGCCAGCAGCCTAAAACTAGCGGGACTACCTCAAACAGGGGAGCAGTACTTC
-	TRBD2	TRBV9	TRBJ2-5	CASSVGTSGGVKETQYF	TGTGCCAGCAGCGTAGGGACTAGCGGGGGGGTAAAAGAGACCCAGTACTTC
few	-	TRBV29-1	TRBJ2-1	CSVTGQNNEQFF	TGCAGCGTAACCGGACAGAACAATGAGCAGTTCTTC
-	TRBD2	TRBV4-3	TRBJ2-5	CASSQDETSGRKTQYF	TGCGCCAGCAGCCAAGATGAGACTAGCGGGAGAAAGACCCAGTACTTC